Following are 17 T cell receptor beta chains from one sample sequenced in a study of T cell repertoires in cytomegalovirus infection. No antigen has been identified for these receptors. TCRdb itself ran the reads through MiXCR, one entry per CDR3 protein. The data show hundreds of thousands of distinct CDR3 sequences, roughly 28% seen once. Sample: cultured PBMCs, taken from culture after CMV antigen stimulation. All receptors come from a human donor in good health (CMV status not recorded). Some clones in this sample may be carry-over from other donors' samples.

The genes are TRBV20-1 and TRBJ2-2, with TRBD1 matching 9 bases. V dropped 2 bases and J dropped 2; count of bases not matched to a gene: 6. CDR3 length equals 16 residues. Germline V gene sequence: CDR1 DFQATT, CDR2 SNEGSKA (reference sequence). The CDR3 loop reads CSARHRDRANTGELFF. CDR3 bases: TGCAGTGCTAGACACCGGGACAGGGCCAACACCGGGGAGCTGTTTTTT.

This clonotype was found once. This chain uses TRBV6-8 with TRBJ2-7; unclear D gene. The CDR3 is 13 residues long. V lost 11 bases, J lost 0 bases, and 14 bases lay in between. Germline V CDR1 and CDR2: MNHGY, SAAAGT. The CDR3 DNA is TGTGCCGCATCATGGGGTAGCTCCTACGAGCAGTACTTC. As protein: CAASWGSSYEQYF.

The table lists this clonotype with a few counts. V is TRBV7-2 and J is TRBJ1-2; D is uncertain. The CDR3 spans 14 residues. Germline CDR1 reads SGHTA; CDR2 reads FQGNSA. V was shortened by 0 bases and J by 4 bases, with 9 bases between the two germline ends. The CDR3 coding sequence is TGTGCCAGCAGCTTAGCTTCAAATACCTATGGCTACACCTTC. Protein sequence: CASSLASNTYGYTF.

The chain links TRBV20-1 to TRBJ2-1, with TRBD1 matching over 7 bases. Germline V CDR1 and CDR2: DFQATT, SNEGSKA (reference sequence). With V trimmed by 5 bases and J by 2 bases, 6 bases remained unmatched. The CDR3 is made up of 14 amino acids. In DNA form, the CDR3 reads TGCAGTGCTCGTCCCGGGACAGCCTACAATGAGCAGTTCTTC. As protein: CSARPGTAYNEQFF.

This chain links TRBV20-1 with TRBJ2-1; the D gene is possibly TRBD2 (6 bases). In germline, CDR1 is DFQATT, CDR2 SNEGSKA (reference sequence). Trimming took off 1 base at V and 8 bases at J, with 18 bases between the two ends. The CDR3 loop spans 15 amino acids. CDR3 nucleotides: TGCAGTGCTAGAGGAGGTAGGGTTCGCGGGGATGAGCAGTTCTTC. Protein sequence: CSARGGRVRGDEQFF.

With regard to this clonotype: A read error may be the cause here, since a much bigger clone is one base away. The genes are TRBV2 and TRBJ2-7, with D maybe TRBD2 (5 bases). V was pared by 8 bases and J by 3 bases, with 11 bases between. Germline V gene data show CDR1 as SNHLY and CDR2 as FYNNEI. The CDR3 runs 12 residues. CDR3 nucleotides: TGTGCCAGCCGGGTCGGGATCTACGAGCAGTACTTC. Protein product: CASRVGIYEQYF.

This clonotype was seen a handful of times. V usage is TRBV19 and J usage is TRBJ2-7; 7 bases are a match to TRBD2. Germline CDR1 LNHDA, CDR2 SQIVND (reference sequence). V lost 5 bases and J lost 4; bases outside the gene matches: 11. This CDR3 is built from 15 residues. The CDR3 protein is CASSSGRGSLYEQYF. Written as DNA, the CDR3 is TGTGCCAGTAGTTCCGGCCGCGGGAGTTTGTACGAGCAGTACTTC. The full variable domain, rest sourced from reference TRBV19 and TRBJ2-7, is DGGITQSPKYLFRKEGQNVTLSCEQNLNHDAMYWYRQDPGQGLRLIYYSQIVNDFQKGDIAEGYSVSREKKESFPLTVTSAQKNPTAFYLCASSSGRGSLYEQYFGPGTRLTVT.

This clonotype appeared once. The V and J genes are TRBV19 and TRBJ2-2, with TRBD1 matching over 7 bases. This CDR3 contains 16 residues. Germline-derived CDR1 and CDR2 are LNHDA and SQIVND (reference sequence). The V segment lost 5 bases and the J segment 0 bases; nucleotides outside the gene matches: 6. The CDR3 sequence: CASSPRDSANTGELFF. CDR3 nucleotide sequence: TGTGCCAGTAGTCCCAGGGACAGCGCGAACACCGGGGAGCTGTTTTTT. The full variable domain, its missing parts supplied by reference TRBV19 and TRBJ2-2, is DGGITQSPKYLFRKEGQNVTLSCEQNLNHDAMYWYRQDPGQGLRLIYYSQIVNDFQKGDIAEGYSVSREKKESFPLTVTSAQKNPTAFYLCASSPRDSANTGELFFGEGSRLTVL.

This clonotype has ten or more counts. The rearrangement links TRBV12-3 or TRBV12-4 to TRBJ1-6; TRBD1 agrees at 7 bases. V shed 5 bases, J shed 7 bases, and the junction held 5 bases outside the gene matches. This CDR3 has 14 residues. DNA for the CDR3: TGTGCCAGCAGTGCCGGGACAGCGAATTCACCCCTCCACTTT. This sequence encodes CASSAGTANSPLHF.

This sequence joins TRBV7-9 and TRBJ2-4, with 11 bases lining up with TRBD1. This CDR3 region has 14 residues. Germline CDR1 is SEHNR and CDR2 is FQNEAQ (reference sequence). Losses at the gene ends were 3 bases for V and 9 bases for J; bases not matched to a gene: 4. Here the CDR3 DNA reads TGTGCCAGCAGCTTCACCGGGACAGGGGGCATTCAGTACTTC. It specifies CASSFTGTGGIQYF.

The V call is TRBV3-1, the J call TRBJ1-2; the D is unclear. V lost 3 bases to trimming and J lost 5 bases, with 7 bases between them. The CDR3 runs 12 residues. Germline V CDR1 and CDR2: LGHDT, YNNKEL (reference sequence). The CDR3 nucleotides are TGTGCCAGCAGCCAGCAGAGATATGGCTACACCTTC. It encodes CASSQQRYGYTF. Complete variable domain (other parts from reference TRBV3-1 and TRBJ1-2): DTAVSQTPKYLVTQMGNDKSIKCEQNLGHDTMYWYKQDSKKFLKIMFSYNNKELIINETVPNRFSPKSPDKAHLNLHINSLELGDSAVYFCASSQQRYGYTFGSGTRLTVV.

The CDR3 DNA reads as TGTGCCACCAGCAGAGATCAGGGCGTGAATAATGAGCAGTTCTTC. Its protein product is CATSRDQGVNNEQFF. This chain uses TRBV15 with TRBJ2-1; possible D gene TRBD1, 5 bases. Germline-derived CDR1 and CDR2 are LNHNV and YYDKDF (reference sequence). Trimming pared 0 bases from V and 7 bases from J, leaving 13 bases between. This CDR3 is built from 15 residues.

This chain connects TRBV10-2 to TRBJ1-1, with 7 bases identical to TRBD1. Trimming cost V 0 bases and J 7 bases; bases outside gene matches: 5. CDR3 length: 14 amino acids. CDR1 is WSHSY, CDR2 SAAADI, per germline. CDR3 residues: CASSESRTGREAFF. The CDR3 nucleotides are TGCGCCAGCAGTGAGTCGAGGACAGGTCGTGAAGCTTTCTTT.

The CDR3 reads CASSDQREGAAYGYTF. The CDR3 DNA is TGTGCCAGCAGTGATCAGAGGGAGGGGGCGGCCTATGGCTACACCTTC. The chain links TRBV25-1 to TRBJ1-2; TRBD1 agrees at 7 bases. The CDR3 sequence is 16 residues long. Germline V gene lookup returns CDR1 MGHDK and CDR2 SYGVNS. With V trimmed by 3 bases and J by 4 bases, 11 bases remained unmatched.

The chain combines TRBV6-1 with TRBJ1-5; unclear D gene. The CDR3 extends over 15 amino acids. The germline gives CDR1 MNHNS, CDR2 SASEGT. Trimming shortened V by 1 base and J by 3 bases, and 10 bases separated the two germline ends. Written as DNA, the CDR3 is TGTGCCAGCAGTGAAGGACCTACCCTCAATCAGCCCCAGCATTTT. This translates into CASSEGPTLNQPQHF.

The table lists this clonotype with a few counts. CDR3 coding DNA: TGTGCCTGGAGTGATACCCCCCGCCTAGCGGTTGAGCAGTTCTTC. Translating it yields CAWSDTPRLAVEQFF. The chain links TRBV30 to TRBJ2-1; 7 nucleotides align to TRBD2. Germline trimming cut 1 base from V and 9 bases from J; bases unmatched to any gene: 12. Germline V lookup: CDR1 GTSNPN, CDR2 SVGIG (reference sequence). This CDR3 is built from 15 residues.

This chain joins TRBV2 and TRBJ1-5; 9 nucleotides align to TRBD1. Germline-derived CDR1 and CDR2 are SNHLY and FYNNEI. This CDR3 is 13 amino acids long. Trimming at V came to 6 bases and at J to 7 bases, leaving 4 bases not matched to a gene. The CDR3 region is CASRDRGWQPQHF. As DNA, the CDR3 is TGTGCCAGCAGGGACAGGGGTTGGCAGCCCCAGCATTTT. The full variable domain, in which reference TRBV2 and TRBJ1-5 provide the parts outside the CDR3, is EPEVTQTPSHQVTQMGQEVILRCVPISNHLYFYWYRQILGQKVEFLVSFYNNEISEKSEIFDDQFSVERPDGSNFTLKIRSTKLEDSAMYFCASRDRGWQPQHFGDGTRLSIL.